The clone carrying this TCR beta chain showed up just a few times. The extraction recovered at least 5.5 micrograms of total RNA per sample. These data are taken from a study of blood T cells in healthy people across ages. A sample-barcoded 5' primer and a J-beta primer mix were used in a second PCR of about 7 to 12 cycles. Tagging of each cDNA molecule was performed by a template-switch adaptor with 12 random nucleotides. Each single sample gave us at least 2.5 million CDR3-containing paired-end reads. MiXCR, run by TCRdb on the 5' RACE reads, gives a single entry per CDR3 protein. The sample includes hundreds of thousands of distinct CDR3 sequences, under 55% of them seen just once. Germline trimming cut 2 bases from V and 8 bases from J; bases unmatched to any gene: 5. The CDR3 runs 14 residues. CDR1 SGHRS and CDR2 YFSETQ come from the germline V gene.

This TCR was recovered from an elderly man in good health. This chain uses TRBV5-1 with TRBJ1-4; 8 nucleotides match TRBD1. The sequencing sample was made of blood. The CDR3 DNA is TGCGCCAGCAGCTTAGACAGGGGCCGAGAAAAACTGTTTTTT. This codes for CASSLDRGREKLFF.